The 3 T cell receptor beta chains reported below all come from one sample, sequenced in a study of early T cells in non-severe SARS-CoV-2 infection. TCRdb independently ran MiXCR on the 5' RACE reads; one entry per CDR3 protein. The data show some 98,000 distinct CDR3 sequences, 15% to 20% seen once. The sequenced material came from whole blood. These TCRs come from an adult who was a healthcare worker with PCR-confirmed SARS-CoV-2 infection or an uninfected control (not recorded which).

The table lists this clonotype with a few counts. The genes are TRBV10-3 and TRBJ1-6; D is unclear. Looked up from germline, CDR1 is ENHRY and CDR2 is SYGVKD. The CDR3 length is 12 residues. V gave up 10 bases and J gave up 7 bases, with 11 bases separating them. As DNA, the CDR3 is TGTGCCACCCGGACGGGCAATTCACCCCTCCACTTT. Translation gives CATRTGNSPLHF.

In this sample, this clonotype turned up many times. The CDR3 loop is CASTHQGSNEKLFF. CDR3 nucleotide sequence: TGTGCCAGCACGCACCAGGGGTCTAATGAAAAACTGTTTTTT. The chain employs TRBV12-3 or TRBV12-4 and TRBJ1-4; maybe TRBD1 (6 bases). CDR3 length: 14 residues. V shed 7 bases and J shed 3 bases, with 12 bases lying between them.

V gene TRBV5-4 combines with J gene TRBJ2-5, with D uncertain. Trimming took 0 bases from V and 3 from J, leaving 9 bases between them. The germline V gene has CDR1 SGHNT and CDR2 YYREEE (reference sequence). The CDR3 is 14 amino acids. CDR3 coding DNA: TGTGCCAGCAGCTTGGGTGCACAAGAAGAGACCCAGTACTTC. It encodes CASSLGAQEETQYF.